These 31 T cell receptor beta chains were sequenced from one sample in a study of CD8 T cells in ankylosing spondylitis. TCRdb ran MiXCR on the 5' RACE reads and lists one entry per CDR3 protein. This sample has some 250,000 distinct CDR3 sequences, with around 9.2% found just once. Sequencing was done on a sample of blood, either unsorted or a sorted T cell fraction (not recorded which). The source of these receptors is a male donor with ankylosing spondylitis or in good health (not recorded which).

V is TRBV9 and J is TRBJ2-5; 8 nucleotides line up with TRBD2. This CDR3 contains 15 residues. V was pared by 1 base and J by 4 bases, with 6 bases of the junction left unmatched. Germline V CDR1 and CDR2: SGDLS, YYNGEE. The CDR3 spells CASSVNSAGGETQYF. CDR3 nucleotide sequence: TGTGCCAGCAGCGTAAATTCCGCGGGAGGAGAGACCCAGTACTTC.

This clonotype was counted a few times. The chain uses TRBV7-9 and TRBJ2-1; 7 bases agree with TRBD1. Unmatched junction bases numbered 5, after V lost 9 bases and J lost 6 bases. Germline assignment: CDR1 SEHNR and CDR2 FQNEAQ (reference sequence). CDR3 length: 12 residues. The CDR3 reads CASLRDSNEQFF. The CDR3 bases are TGTGCCAGTCTCCGGGACAGCAATGAGCAGTTCTTC.

The chain combines TRBV7-9 with TRBJ2-1; no definite D call. V gave up 4 bases and J gave up 0 bases, with 10 bases separating them. CDR1 is SEHNR, CDR2 FQNEAQ, per germline (reference sequence). The CDR3 is 15 amino acids. The CDR3 coding sequence is TGTGCCAGCAGCTCTAGGTCGAGCTCCTACAATGAGCAGTTCTTC. Translated: CASSSRSSSYNEQFF. Full variable domain (remainder filled in from reference TRBV7-9 and TRBJ2-1): DTGVSQNPRHKITKRGQNVTFRCDPISEHNRLYWYRQTLGQGPEFLTYFQNEAQLEKSRLLSDRFSAERPKGSFSTLEIQRTEQGDSAMYLCASSSRSSSYNEQFFGPGTRLTVL.

This chain's CDR3 is CASSLVAWGSPLHF. CDR3 in DNA: TGTGCCAGCAGCTTAGTGGCATGGGGATCACCCCTCCACTTT. The chain joins TRBV7-2 to TRBJ1-6, with D uncertain. The V gene lost 1 base and the J gene lost 10 bases, with 11 bases spanning the gap. Germline loops: CDR1 SGHTA, CDR2 FQGNSA. The CDR3 runs 14 residues.

This clonotype was counted at least ten times. The rearrangement joins TRBV3-1 to TRBJ1-6, with unresolved D. This CDR3 contains 13 residues. The germline V gene encodes CDR1 LGHDT and CDR2 YNNKEL (reference sequence). V dropped 1 base and J dropped 10 bases, with 8 bases sitting between them. The CDR3 is CASSQVVESPLHF. Written as DNA, the CDR3 is TGTGCCAGCAGCCAAGTGGTGGAATCACCCCTCCACTTT.

This clonotype has a count of ten or more. The chain carries TRBV12-3 or TRBV12-4 and TRBJ1-6; D is undetermined. V was cut by 3 bases and J by 5 bases, with 11 bases left in between. This CDR3 spans 15 amino acids. CDR3 DNA: TGTGCCAGCAGTTTTTCCGGAAGCCATAATTCACCCCTCCACTTT. Encoded protein: CASSFSGSHNSPLHF.

This clonotype was recorded only once. This could be a read error, since a much larger clone is one nucleotide away. The V call is TRBV6-6, the J call TRBJ1-1, with D hard to call. Germline V gene sequence: CDR1 MNHNY, CDR2 SVGAGI (reference sequence). This CDR3 contains 13 residues. The CDR3 DNA reads TGTGCCAGCATGAGACGGCTGAAAACTGAAGCTTTCTTT. Amino acid sequence: CASMRRLKTEAFF.

In its sample, this clonotype was seen many times. The chain combines TRBV6-1 with TRBJ1-5; D gene ambiguous. The germline CDR1 and CDR2 sequences are MNHNS and SASEGT. This CDR3 is 13 amino acids long. V was trimmed by 7 bases and J by 4 bases, leaving 11 bases between them. DNA for the CDR3: TGTGCCAGCACCCCCGGGAGGAATCAGCCCCAGCATTTT. Translating it yields CASTPGRNQPQHF.

V usage is TRBV12-3 or TRBV12-4 and J usage is TRBJ1-2; weak D call: TRBD1 (6 bases). This CDR3 is 19 amino acids long. Trimming took off 11 bases at V and 2 bases at J, with 33 bases between the two ends. In DNA form, the CDR3 reads TGTGCCTTCTGCCCACATAAAAACGACAGGCTTACAACAAACTATGGCTACACCTTC. Protein sequence: CAFCPHKNDRLTTNYGYTF.

This clonotype was picked up many times. The V and J genes are TRBV5-1 and TRBJ2-1; 7 bases align to TRBD1. Germline values: CDR1 SGHRS, CDR2 YFSETQ. CDR3 size: 15 residues. With V trimmed by 0 bases and J by 8 bases, 8 bases remained unmatched. This CDR3 reads CASSLAQGTRDEQFF. Here the CDR3 DNA reads TGCGCCAGCAGCTTGGCACAGGGGACGAGGGATGAGCAGTTCTTC.

This clonotype came up a few times. CDR3 bases: TGTGCCAGCAGTGACTTAGGACAGGGGGCTTACTCTGGGGCCAACGTCCTGACTTTC. Translation gives CASSDLGQGAYSGANVLTF. The chain carries TRBV2 and TRBJ2-6, with 11 nucleotides matching TRBD1. The CDR3 has 19 amino acids. V shed 3 bases, J shed 0 bases, and the junction held 7 bases outside the gene matches. Germline assignment: CDR1 SNHLY and CDR2 FYNNEI.

The chain joins TRBV20-1 to TRBJ1-1; D not resolved. Germline V CDR1 and CDR2: DFQATT, SNEGSKA (reference sequence). Deletions cut 6 bases from V and 2 bases from J, with 7 bases between. The CDR3 is 11 residues long. The CDR3 is CSASENTEAFF. The CDR3 DNA follows: TGCAGTGCCTCGGAAAACACTGAAGCTTTCTTT.

The chain recombines TRBV12-3 or TRBV12-4 with TRBJ1-1, with a weak D call TRBD1 (5 bases). V was shortened by 8 bases and J by 8 bases, with 21 bases between the two germline ends. The CDR3 covers 14 residues. The CDR3 DNA follows: TGTGCCAGCCAGATGCGGGGCGCTGGGTGGGAAGCTTTCTTT. Translated: CASQMRGAGWEAFF.

This clonotype was picked up a small number of times. V is TRBV20-1 and J is TRBJ1-3; possible D gene TRBD1, 6 bases. Germline loops: CDR1 DFQATT, CDR2 SNEGSKA (reference sequence). The CDR3 spans 16 residues. The V end was cut by 5 bases, the J end by 2 bases, with 19 bases between. This chain's CDR3 is CSAAPTGATPGNTIYF. CDR3 bases: TGCAGTGCTGCCCCGACAGGCGCAACGCCTGGAAACACCATATATTTT.

This clonotype was seen many times. The chain employs TRBV27 and TRBJ2-6; no clear D. This CDR3 comprises 16 residues. From germline, CDR1 is MNHEY and CDR2 SMNVEV (reference sequence). The V gene lost 5 bases and the J gene lost 1 base, with 12 bases spanning the gap. The CDR3, as DNA: TGTGCCAGCAGTGCAGCCTACCTTTCTGGGGCCAACGTCCTGACTTTC. It encodes CASSAAYLSGANVLTF.

This clonotype has more than one count but fewer than ten. The genes are TRBV20-1 and TRBJ2-1; maybe TRBD1 (6 bases). This CDR3 spans 13 amino acids. Trimming left V 5 bases short and J 5 bases short, with 13 bases between. Germline V gene lookup returns CDR1 DFQATT and CDR2 SNEGSKA (reference sequence). The CDR3 loop is CSAYGTTHNEQFF. The CDR3 nucleotides are TGCAGTGCTTACGGGACAACTCACAATGAGCAGTTCTTC.

The genes are TRBV4-2 and TRBJ2-2, with 10 bases identical to TRBD2. V shed 2 bases, J shed 3 bases, and the junction held 6 bases outside the gene matches. The length of the CDR3 is 17 residues. Germline V gene lookup returns CDR1 LGHNA and CDR2 YNFKEQ. CDR3 DNA: TGTGCCAGCAGCCAATGGCTAGCGGGAGACGACACCGGGGAGCTGTTTTTT. Translated: CASSQWLAGDDTGELFF.

This clonotype has at least ten counts. The V call is TRBV5-1, the J call TRBJ2-7, with TRBD1 as a possible D gene (6 bases). Germline CDR1 and CDR2: SGHRS and YFSETQ. The V end lost 4 bases, the J end lost 6 bases, and 20 bases lay between the germline ends. This CDR3 is built from 15 residues. The DNA for the CDR3 is TGCGCCAGCAGCCCAAGACAGGCTCGTCCGTCCGAGCAGTACTTC. It encodes CASSPRQARPSEQYF.

This clonotype has just a few counts. This sequence joins TRBV15 and TRBJ2-1; D might be TRBD2 (6 bases). Trimming left V 5 bases short and J 7 bases short, with 12 bases between. Germline CDR1 is LNHNV and CDR2 is YYDKDF (reference sequence). The CDR3 spans 13 residues. In DNA form, the CDR3 reads TGTGCCACCAGCCCAGGGACTCTGAATGAGCAGTTCTTC. It translates to CATSPGTLNEQFF.

This clonotype was detected ten times or more. The chain is built from TRBV5-1 and TRBJ2-3; tentatively, D is TRBD1 (6 bases). Looked up from germline, CDR1 is SGHRS and CDR2 is YFSETQ. This CDR3 spans 14 amino acids. Trimming took off 5 bases at V and 3 bases at J, with 13 bases between the two ends. DNA for the CDR3: TGCGCCAGCAGGAAAAACAGGGAAACAGATACGCAGTATTTT. Translation gives CASRKNRETDTQYF.

This clonotype was seen repeatedly, ten times or more. The chain carries TRBV5-1 and TRBJ1-4; TRBD1 aligns across 7 bases. Germline V lookup: CDR1 SGHRS, CDR2 YFSETQ. Trimming took 7 bases from V and 8 from J; bases not matched to a gene: 8. There are 13 residues in the CDR3. The CDR3 protein is CASGQGGTEKLFF. CDR3 bases: TGCGCCAGCGGCCAGGGGGGAACCGAAAAACTGTTTTTT. Filled out from reference TRBV5-1 and TRBJ1-4, the complete variable domain reads KAGVTQTPRYLIKTRGQQVTLSCSPISGHRSVSWYQQTPGQGLQFLFEYFSETQRNKGNFPGRFSGRQFSNSRSEMNVSTLELGDSALYLCASGQGGTEKLFFGSGTQLSVL.

This sequence joins TRBV2 and TRBJ1-5; D remains unclear. The CDR3 has 14 amino acids. The germline gives CDR1 SNHLY, CDR2 FYNNEI. Deletions cut 0 bases from V and 4 bases from J, with 7 bases between. The CDR3 DNA sequence: TGTGCCAGCAGTGAAGCGCGGGTTAATCAGCCCCAGCATTTT. Protein sequence: CASSEARVNQPQHF.

The sample holds many counts of this clonotype. The gene calls are TRBV7-3 and TRBJ2-1, with D perhaps TRBD1 (6 bases). V lost 6 bases, J lost 0 bases, and 12 bases lay in between. The CDR3 is 15 residues long. Germline V lookup: CDR1 SGHTA, CDR2 FQGTGA. CDR3 coding DNA: TGTGCCAGCAGAAAACAGGGCGTCTCCTACAATGAGCAGTTCTTC. Protein: CASRKQGVSYNEQFF.

This sequence joins TRBV12-3 or TRBV12-4 and TRBJ2-5; D gene unclear. CDR3 length: 12 residues. V was cut by 3 bases and J by 5 bases, with 7 bases left in between. CDR3 region: CASSLHTETQYF. CDR3 DNA: TGTGCCAGCAGTTTGCACACTGAGACCCAGTACTTC.

Ten or more counts support this clonotype. This sequence joins TRBV29-1 and TRBJ1-4, with TRBD1 matching 12 bases. V lost 6 bases, J lost 8 bases, and 7 bases stayed unmatched. This CDR3 has 14 amino acids. The germline CDR1 and CDR2 sequences are SQVTM and ANQGSEA. For the CDR3, the DNA is TGCAGCGTAGCCTCCGGGACAGGGGGCGAAAAACTGTTTTTT. It is translated as CSVASGTGGEKLFF.

Ten or more counts support this clonotype. The chain couples TRBV7-2 to TRBJ1-4; maybe TRBD1 (6 bases). The CDR3 sequence is 14 residues long. Germline V gene lookup returns CDR1 SGHTA and CDR2 FQGNSA. With 6 bases removed from V and 5 bases from J, the gap between germline ends came to 13 bases. CDR3 bases: TGTGCCAGCAGTTTCGGAAGGGGGAATGAAAAACTGTTTTTT. It translates to CASSFGRGNEKLFF.

This clonotype came up many times. This chain's CDR3 is CASSLVLYNEQFF. DNA for the CDR3: TGTGCCAGCAGCTTAGTACTATACAATGAGCAGTTCTTC. J is TRBJ2-1 and V is TRBV11-3; D uncertain. Trimming left V 1 base short and J 4 bases short, with 5 bases between. The CDR3 spans 13 residues. Germline V gives CDR1 SGHNT, CDR2 YENEEA.

The chain couples TRBV19 to TRBJ1-6, with TRBD1 as a possible D gene (5 bases). The CDR3 sequence is 13 residues long. Germline lookup yields CDR1 LNHDA and CDR2 SQIVND (reference sequence). Trimming stripped 6 bases from V and 6 bases from J, with 9 bases between. The CDR3 bases are TGTGCCAGTAGCCCAGGGTCTAATTCACCCCTCCACTTT. Its protein is CASSPGSNSPLHF.

This clonotype came up many times. CDR3 sequence: CSARGQGATNEKLFF. In nucleotides, the CDR3 is TGCAGTGCTAGGGGACAGGGTGCAACTAATGAAAAACTGTTTTTT. The J gene is TRBJ1-4, the V gene TRBV20-1; 9 bases align to TRBD1. CDR1 is DFQATT, CDR2 SNEGSKA, per germline (reference sequence). This CDR3 region has 15 residues. The junction had 2 bases not matched to a gene; V was cut back by 3 bases and J by 0 bases.

This clonotype has at least ten counts. The chain is built from TRBV10-3 and TRBJ2-7; 7 bases align to TRBD2. The germline CDR1 and CDR2 sequences are ENHRY and SYGVKD. This CDR3 comprises 16 residues. Unmatched junction bases numbered 9, after V lost 4 bases and J lost 0 bases. In DNA form, the CDR3 reads TGTGCCATCAGTGCATCCGACGGGAGGACCTCCTACGAGCAGTACTTC. The encoded protein is CAISASDGRTSYEQYF.

This clonotype was recorded at least ten times. The rearrangement joins TRBV10-3 to TRBJ2-1; 16 bases line up with TRBD2. CDR1 ENHRY and CDR2 SYGVKD come from the germline V gene. The CDR3 is made up of 16 amino acids. The junction had 5 bases not matched to a gene; V was cut back by 10 bases and J by 2 bases. CDR3 coding DNA: TGTGCCACTGGGACTAGCGGGAGGGCCCCCTACAATGAGCAGTTCTTC. It yields the protein CATGTSGRAPYNEQFF.